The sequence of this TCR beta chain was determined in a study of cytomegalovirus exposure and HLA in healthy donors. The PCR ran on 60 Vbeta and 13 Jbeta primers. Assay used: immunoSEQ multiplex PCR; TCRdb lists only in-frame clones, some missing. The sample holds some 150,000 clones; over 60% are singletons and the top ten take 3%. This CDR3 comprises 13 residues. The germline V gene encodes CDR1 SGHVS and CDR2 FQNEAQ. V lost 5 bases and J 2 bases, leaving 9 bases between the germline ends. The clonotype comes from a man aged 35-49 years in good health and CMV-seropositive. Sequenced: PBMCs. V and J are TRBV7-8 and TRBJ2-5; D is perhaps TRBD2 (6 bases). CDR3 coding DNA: TGTGCCAGCAGCCGGGACTTACAAGAGACCCAGTACTTC. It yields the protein CASSRDLQETQYF.